This T cell receptor (beta chain) comes out of a study of human T cells and chemical hapten exposure. Study in general: Small differences in pooled library volume mainly drove the variation in TCR yields per sample. Whole-study results and caveats: TCRs exceeding a frequency of 1 in 1000 stayed unchanged under DPC sensitization.

This clonotype was seen a few times. The antigen is not known. As the library was built, unique molecular identifiers were attached to individual cDNA molecules. TCRdb redid the calling of the RACE reads with MiXCR, one entry per CDR3 protein. In the table there are tens of thousands of distinct CDR3 sequences, approximately 32% of which are singletons. V lost 3 bases and J lost 1, with 9 bases in between. The CDR3 has 14 residues. Germline V gives CDR1 SNHLY, CDR2 FYNNEI. Time point denoted: patch test 1, 2 weeks after DPC sensitization. This sample's treatment: therapeutic diphenylcyclopropenone sensitization with weekly scalp DPC. Blood collection happened ahead of applying each patch test.

This receptor was obtained from a middle-aged man with alopecia areata. Some clones in this sample may be carry-over from other donors' samples. The chain employs TRBV2 and TRBJ1-1; the D is unclear. The sequenced sample was whole blood, obtained in connection with sensitization to the hapten diphenylcyclopropenone (DPC). CDR3 protein: CASSDWTENTEAFF. As DNA, the CDR3 is TGTGCCAGCAGTGATTGGACGGAGAACACTGAAGCTTTCTTT.